This entry concerns a single T cell receptor (beta chain). Its antigen remains undetermined. In total, approximately 690 healthy bone marrow donors made up the cohort. At the time of sampling, every cohort member was nominally healthy, though immune exposures that went unrecorded were likely present. The donor was CMV seronegative and belonged to the group of 320 or so seronegative cohort members. A peripheral blood sample was provided by each donor, and peripheral blood mononuclear cells were used for TCR beta sequencing. Genomic DNA extraction from the blood cell samples was performed with the Qiagen DNeasy Blood Extraction Kit. The data originate from a study of cytomegalovirus exposure and HLA in healthy donors (dated by TCRdb to about 2017). Regarding the research as a whole: In an earlier analysis of some 610 of the donors, 276 Gb of sequence data and 95 million to 130 million unique TCR beta sequences from about 190 million T cells were reported. Roughly 300 gigabases of sequencing data and tens of millions of unique TCR sequences were included in an early release covering about 700 HLA-typed donors. Of the roughly 400 genotyped donors, over 80% were placed in the genetic ancestry cluster associated with self-reported Caucasian donors. The study was designed to test whether signatures of past pathogen exposure could be identified by cataloging public T cell receptors. The study profiled the T cell repertoires of under 850 subjects by immunosequencing and related them to cytomegalovirus serostatus. In addition to the first cohort of several hundred subjects, a separate validation cohort of approximately 130 different subjects was used. To predict cytomegalovirus infection status, the study brought together high-throughput TCR immunosequencing, statistical association of individual TCRs with disease status, and machine learning. In a later analysis, previously published TCR beta repertoires from several hundred donors were re-analyzed and high-resolution HLA genotyping was added so that TCR occurrence patterns could be studied. The later analysis used no new phenotypic data to find candidate immune exposures, relying instead on TCR beta sequences and their occurrence across donors. To decide whether each TCR beta V gene segment behaved as functional or pseudogenic, an earlier analysis of fewer than 750 of the donors relied on high-throughput TCR beta sequencing. Donor age, sex, ethnicity and CMV serostatus were compiled together with the repertoire data. In a later genetic analysis, genome-wide SNP genotypes for about 55% of the roughly 670 donors were used, and that subset was treated as a discovery cohort. All discovery cohort repertoires had been generated using a single sequencing platform. Class I and class II HLA loci were covered by the typing at four-digit resolution. Typing coverage varied by locus: roughly 620-630 donors for A, B, C, DRB1 and DQB1; roughly 500 for DQA1; more than 600 for DPA1; fewer than 480 for DPB1. A handful of DR-DQ haplotypes were handled as single units for association and clustering because linkage in the cohort was strong. Among roughly 400 genotyped donors of the cohort, an average of roughly 230,000 unique TCR beta nucleotide sequences was sequenced per donor, of which about 19% were non-productive. The research as a whole found: A later analysis reported that several top co-occurrence clusters appeared linked to parvovirus B19, influenza, CMV and Epstein-Barr virus. At a false discovery rate of 0.05, a later analysis linked some 17,000 TCR beta sequences to specific HLA alleles. Assigning TCR associations to individual alleles was difficult when HLA alleles, especially DR and DQ, strongly co-occurred. The 87-base-pair reads could not distinguish some IMGT-functional V segments, including TRBV6-2 and TRBV6-3, so those segments were excluded. A further reported finding was that TCR beta sequences accurately predicted the HLA-A and HLA-B alleles for most subjects in the first cohort. Immune exposure information for the cohort was limited to CMV serostatus. In the study, approximately 150 TCR beta chains were listed as associated with cytomegalovirus. Because HLA typing was missing for some donors at each locus, association tests included only the typed subset. In a later analysis, the rate of TCR association differed among HLA loci, with DRB1 alleles having the most associated TCRs and HLA-C alleles having the fewest. In a later analysis, HLA-associated TCR beta chains were found to be more clonally expanded and to have lower generation probabilities than equally common non-associated chains. About 17 rarely observed V segments, including chromosome 9 orphons, were excluded from the earlier analysis of about 500 of the donors because counts were too low. The classifier was reported to diagnose cytomegalovirus status with high specificity and sensitivity in both the original cohort and the validation cohort. An earlier analysis of approximately 500 of the donors showed that most TCR beta V segments appeared in productive rearrangements either about 87% or about 30% of the time, which broadly matched IMGT annotations. A cluster of highly shared sequence variants was judged likely to be a technical artifact of the sequencing pipeline. The presence/absence analyses assumed that sequencing depth was roughly uniform across donors, and that assumption may not be true. Compared with the 666-donor mean, donors in an Asian-associated ancestry cluster had fewer N-insertions in productive TCRs, according to a later genetic analysis. Correlated functional status among segregating V segments might reflect linkage disequilibrium, but an unknown experimental factor could not be ruled out. While some public TCRs were present in many individuals, most TCR sequences turned up only very rarely across donors. According to a later analysis, most CMV-associated TCR beta chains appeared to be HLA-restricted, and the HLA associations seemed to be driven largely by CMV exposure. In this cohort, only TCR beta chains were sequenced, and detectable features were limited by the absence of alpha or paired-chain data. It was suggested by the authors that the approach could potentially be generalized to other disease states and immunological phenotypes. A few of the identified cytomegalovirus-associated TCR beta chains were confirmed in vitro to be specific for cytomegalovirus antigens. In a later genetic analysis, a missense DCLRE1C variant was associated with V-gene and J-gene trimming of TCR beta chains, and the association was replicated in an independent cohort.

Libraries were constructed by the immunoSEQ multiplex PCR assay. A mixture of 60 forward primers for TCR Vbeta segments and 13 reverse primers for TCR Jbeta segments was used in the multiplex PCR. The CDR3 region of rearranged TCR beta genes was amplified from genomic DNA by a multiplex PCR assay. The amplified TCR beta libraries were sequenced on the Illumina HiSeq System as 87-base-pair reads. Processing in the source paper ran as follows. A later analysis tallied approximately 87 million unique TCR beta chains across the 600 to 700 repertoires, and 10 million to 11 million of those chains were shared by two or more donors. Raw reads were error-corrected and collapsed into unique sequences with a nearest-neighbor algorithm that merged closely related sequences to remove PCR and sequencing errors. V, D and J gene segments were assigned by aligning CDR3 sequences to IMGT reference sequences. For a sequence to be retained, a match of at least six nucleotides was required to both a V gene segment and a J gene segment. A rearrangement was called productive if the CDR3 had no stop codons and remained in frame with V and J, and every other rearrangement was called non-productive. Following IMGT convention, CDR3 was defined as the stretch from the second conserved V-encoded cysteine to the conserved J-encoded phenylalanine. In an earlier analysis of just under 600 of the donors, sequences lacking an unambiguous match to a single V gene segment were excluded. An earlier analysis of several hundred of the donors called V segments functional above 56.7% productive rearrangements and segregating when the between-donor standard deviation exceeded 5%. To diagnose cytomegalovirus status from the catalog of TCR beta chain sequences, a statistical classification framework was built. In a later analysis, TCR nucleotide sequences were compared against IMGT/GENE-DB human TR gene sequences so that V and J genes could be assigned. In a later analysis, CDR3 sequences and most-parsimonious VDJ recombination scenarios were assigned using the TCRdist pipeline. In a later analysis, each TCR beta chain was defined by its CDR3 amino acid sequence together with its V-gene family, and reads lacking a unique V-gene family were excluded. In a later analysis, several hundred highly shared, low-generation-probability nucleotide sequences were removed to address suspected cross-contamination and a sequencing artifact. In a later analysis, a clonal expansion index was calculated for each public chain from normalized within-repertoire ranks of inferred template counts. Generation probabilities in a later analysis came from a VDJ recombination model fitted to out-of-frame rearrangements, and those results were checked against IGoR. A later analysis scored TCR-TCR, TCR-HLA and TCR-CMV co-occurrence with hypergeometric tests, applying a repertoire-size bias correction to TCR pairs. False discovery rates were estimated in a later analysis by permuting HLA or CMV assignments 20 times. In a later analysis, co-occurring TCRs were grouped using DBSCAN, and TCRdist sequence similarity was added for clustering within HLA-allele-positive subsets. Repertoires with fewer than 30,000 or more than 120,000 public chains, plus five repertoires with anomalous nucleotide sharing, were excluded from co-occurrence clustering. TCRdb took over this immuneACCESS table, retaining in-frame rearrangements with V and J assigned. Such tables are incomplete; in checked studies, under half of the missing clones stem from an unresolved V gene, and the remainder is unexplained. From that table come the V and J calls and clone size; the DNA was used to work out D and trimming. This specimen's table enumerates about 140,000 clones. Together, the top ten hold approximately 1% of the sample.

CDR1 and CDR2 are read off the germline V gene as MNHEY and SVGAGI. There are 13 amino acids in the CDR3, from cysteine to phenylalanine inclusive. Only CDR3 DNA is held: 39 bases, read in frame from base 1. V was cut back by 8 bases and J by 4 bases, leaving a gap of 11 bases between them. The origin of this receptor is a male donor in good health and CMV-seronegative. The rearrangement combines TRBV6-5 with TRBJ2-2; no D gene call is confident. Sequenced input: PBMCs. The DNA sequence follows: TGTGCCAGCCACACCCCAGTCACCGGGGAGCTGTTTTTT. Its coded protein is CASHTPVTGELFF.